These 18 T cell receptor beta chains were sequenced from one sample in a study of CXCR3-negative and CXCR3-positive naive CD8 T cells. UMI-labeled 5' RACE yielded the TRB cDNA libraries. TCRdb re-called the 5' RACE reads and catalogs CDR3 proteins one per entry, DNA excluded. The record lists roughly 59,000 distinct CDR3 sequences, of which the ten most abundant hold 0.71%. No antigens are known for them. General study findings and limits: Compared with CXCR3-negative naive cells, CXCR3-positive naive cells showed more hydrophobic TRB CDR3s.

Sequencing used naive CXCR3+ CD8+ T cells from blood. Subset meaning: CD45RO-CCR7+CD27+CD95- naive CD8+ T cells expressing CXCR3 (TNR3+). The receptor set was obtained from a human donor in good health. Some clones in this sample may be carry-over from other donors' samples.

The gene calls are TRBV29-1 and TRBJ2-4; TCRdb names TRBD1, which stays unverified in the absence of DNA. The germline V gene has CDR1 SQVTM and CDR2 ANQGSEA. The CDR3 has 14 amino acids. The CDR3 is CSVEGRGTKNIQYF.

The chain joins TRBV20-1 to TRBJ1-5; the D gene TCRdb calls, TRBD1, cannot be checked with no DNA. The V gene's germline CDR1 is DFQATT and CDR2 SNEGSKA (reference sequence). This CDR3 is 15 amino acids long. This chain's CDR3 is CSAVHRTVGNQPQHF.

The CDR3: CSVEGQNYGYTF. The chain is built from TRBV29-1 and TRBJ1-2; TCRdb indicates TRBD1, and absent DNA this call remains unverified. The CDR3 extends over 12 amino acids. CDR1 and CDR2 (germline): SQVTM, ANQGSEA. The full variable domain, rest sourced from reference TRBV29-1 and TRBJ1-2, is SAVISQKPSRDICQRGTSLTIQCQVDSQVTMMFWYRQQPGQSLTLIATANQGSEATYESGFVIDKFPISRPNLTFSTLTVSNMSPEDSSIYLCSVEGQNYGYTFGSGTRLTVV.

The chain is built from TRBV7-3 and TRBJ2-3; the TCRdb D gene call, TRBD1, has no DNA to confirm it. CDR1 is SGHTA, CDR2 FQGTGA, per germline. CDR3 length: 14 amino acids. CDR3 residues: CASTTGGGTDTQYF.

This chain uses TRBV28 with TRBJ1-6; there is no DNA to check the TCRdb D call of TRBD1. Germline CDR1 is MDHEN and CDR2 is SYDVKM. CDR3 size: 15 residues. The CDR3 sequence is CASSQGQPYNSPLHF.

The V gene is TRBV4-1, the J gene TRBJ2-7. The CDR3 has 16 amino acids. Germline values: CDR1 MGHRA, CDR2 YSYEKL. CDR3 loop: CASSQGVAGTSYEQYF.

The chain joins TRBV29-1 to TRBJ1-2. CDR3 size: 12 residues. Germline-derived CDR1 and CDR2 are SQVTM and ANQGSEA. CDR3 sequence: CSVDTASYGYTF. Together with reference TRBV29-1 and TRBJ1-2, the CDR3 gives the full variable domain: SAVISQKPSRDICQRGTSLTIQCQVDSQVTMMFWYRQQPGQSLTLIATANQGSEATYESGFVIDKFPISRPNLTFSTLTVSNMSPEDSSIYLCSVDTASYGYTFGSGTRLTVV.

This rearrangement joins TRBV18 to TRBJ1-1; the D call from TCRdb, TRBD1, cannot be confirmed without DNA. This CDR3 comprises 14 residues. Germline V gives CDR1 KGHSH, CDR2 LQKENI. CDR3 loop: CASSPGQVNTEAFF.

The chain's CDR3 is CASSQDVDSGANVLTF. The chain links TRBV4-2 to TRBJ2-6. Looked up from germline, CDR1 is LGHNA and CDR2 is YNFKEQ. This CDR3 comprises 16 residues.

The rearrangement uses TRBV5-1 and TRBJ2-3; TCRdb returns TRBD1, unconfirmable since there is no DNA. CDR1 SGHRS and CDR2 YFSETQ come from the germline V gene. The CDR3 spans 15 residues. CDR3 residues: CASSRPGQATDTQYF. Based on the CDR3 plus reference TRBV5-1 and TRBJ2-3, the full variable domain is KAGVTQTPRYLIKTRGQQVTLSCSPISGHRSVSWYQQTPGQGLQFLFEYFSETQRNKGNFPGRFSGRQFSNSRSEMNVSTLELGDSALYLCASSRPGQATDTQYFGPGTRLTVL.

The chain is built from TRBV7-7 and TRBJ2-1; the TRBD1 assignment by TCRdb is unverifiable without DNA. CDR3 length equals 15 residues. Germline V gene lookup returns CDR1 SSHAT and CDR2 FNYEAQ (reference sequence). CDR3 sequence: CASSHDTGTENEQFF.

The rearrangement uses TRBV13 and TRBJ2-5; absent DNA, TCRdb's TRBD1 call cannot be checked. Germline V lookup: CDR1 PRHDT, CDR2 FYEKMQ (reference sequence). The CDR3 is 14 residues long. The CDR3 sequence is CASSLQGFRETQYF.

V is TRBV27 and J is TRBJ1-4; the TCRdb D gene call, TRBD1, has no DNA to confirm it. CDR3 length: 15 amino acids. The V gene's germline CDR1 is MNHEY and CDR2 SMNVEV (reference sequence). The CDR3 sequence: CASSPLTGINEKLFF.

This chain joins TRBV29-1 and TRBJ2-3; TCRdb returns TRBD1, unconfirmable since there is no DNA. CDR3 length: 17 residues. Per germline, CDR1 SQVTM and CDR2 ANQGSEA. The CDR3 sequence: CSVEDFRTSSSTDTQYF.

The chain's CDR3 is CASSLALGTGYYEQYF. The V call is TRBV7-9, the J call TRBJ2-7; lacking DNA, the TRBD1 call made by TCRdb goes unchecked. Germline values: CDR1 SEHNR, CDR2 FQNEAQ (reference sequence). This CDR3 has 16 residues.

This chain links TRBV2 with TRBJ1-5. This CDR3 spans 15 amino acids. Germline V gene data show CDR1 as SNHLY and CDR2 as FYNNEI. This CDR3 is CASSPEHNSNQPQHF.

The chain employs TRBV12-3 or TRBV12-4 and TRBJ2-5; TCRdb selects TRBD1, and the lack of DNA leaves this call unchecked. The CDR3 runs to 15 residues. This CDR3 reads CASSFGGSYQETQYF.

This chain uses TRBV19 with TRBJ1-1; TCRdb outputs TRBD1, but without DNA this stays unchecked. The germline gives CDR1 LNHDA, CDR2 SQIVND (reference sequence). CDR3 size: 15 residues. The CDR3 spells CASSEVRGANTEAFF.